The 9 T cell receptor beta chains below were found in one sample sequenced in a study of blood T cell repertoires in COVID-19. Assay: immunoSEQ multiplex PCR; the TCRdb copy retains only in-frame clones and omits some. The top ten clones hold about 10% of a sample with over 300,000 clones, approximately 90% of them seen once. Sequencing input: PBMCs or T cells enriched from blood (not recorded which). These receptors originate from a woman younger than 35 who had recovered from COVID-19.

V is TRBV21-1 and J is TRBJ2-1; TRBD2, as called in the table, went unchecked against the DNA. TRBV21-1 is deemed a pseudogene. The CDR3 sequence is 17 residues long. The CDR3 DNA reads TGTGCCAGCAGCTCAACCCTCTACTGCGGGAGGGTCCATGAGCAGTTCTTC. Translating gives CASSSTLYCGRVHEQFF.

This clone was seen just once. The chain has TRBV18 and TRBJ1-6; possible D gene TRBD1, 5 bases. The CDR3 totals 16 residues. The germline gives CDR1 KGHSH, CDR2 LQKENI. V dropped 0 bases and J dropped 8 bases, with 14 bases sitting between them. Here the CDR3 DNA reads TGTGCCAGCTCACCACCCCCCGGGACGGGGGATTCACCCCTCCACTTT. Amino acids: CASSPPPGTGDSPLHF.

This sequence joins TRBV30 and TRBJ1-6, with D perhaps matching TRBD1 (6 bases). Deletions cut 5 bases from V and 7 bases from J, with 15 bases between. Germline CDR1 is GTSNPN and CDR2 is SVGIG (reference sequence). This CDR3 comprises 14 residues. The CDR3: CAWSAGARNSPLHF. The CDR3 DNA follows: TGTGCCTGGTCTGCAGGGGCGCGGAATTCACCCCTCCACTTT.

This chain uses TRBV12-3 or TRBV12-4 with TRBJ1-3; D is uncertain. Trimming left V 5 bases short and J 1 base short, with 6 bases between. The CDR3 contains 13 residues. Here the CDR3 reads CASSRTSGNTIYF. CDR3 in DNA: TGTGCCAGCAGTAGGACTTCTGGAAACACCATATATTTT.

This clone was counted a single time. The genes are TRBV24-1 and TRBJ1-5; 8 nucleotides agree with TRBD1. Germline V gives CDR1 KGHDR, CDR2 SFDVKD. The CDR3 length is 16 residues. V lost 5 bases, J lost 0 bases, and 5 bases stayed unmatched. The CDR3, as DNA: TGTGCCACCAGTGCTGCAGGGGGCGGTAGCAATCAGCCCCAGCATTTT. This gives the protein CATSAAGGGSNQPQHF.

The CDR3 nucleotides are TGTGCCAGCAGCTTGGGCGGACTTTCCACAGATACGCAGTATTTT. Translated, it gives CASSLGGLSTDTQYF. The chain uses TRBV11-2 and TRBJ2-3; possibly TRBD2 for D (5 bases). The ends were cut back, 3 bases at V and 2 bases at J, with 12 bases in the middle. This CDR3 has 15 residues. Germline V gene data show CDR1 as SGHAT and CDR2 as FQNNGV.

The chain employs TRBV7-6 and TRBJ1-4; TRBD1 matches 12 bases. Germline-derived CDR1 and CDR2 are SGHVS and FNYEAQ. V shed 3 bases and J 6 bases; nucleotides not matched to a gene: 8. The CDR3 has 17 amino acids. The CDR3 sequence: CASSLGWGQGADEKLFF. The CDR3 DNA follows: TGTGCCAGCAGCTTGGGTTGGGGACAGGGGGCGGATGAAAAACTGTTTTTT.

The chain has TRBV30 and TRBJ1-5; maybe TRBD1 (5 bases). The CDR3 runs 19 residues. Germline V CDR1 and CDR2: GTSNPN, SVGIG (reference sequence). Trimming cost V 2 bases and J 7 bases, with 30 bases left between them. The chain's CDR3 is CAWSNAHAYPSPGDQPQHF. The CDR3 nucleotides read TGTGCCTGGAGTAACGCCCACGCCTATCCATCGCCGGGGGACCAGCCCCAGCATTTT.

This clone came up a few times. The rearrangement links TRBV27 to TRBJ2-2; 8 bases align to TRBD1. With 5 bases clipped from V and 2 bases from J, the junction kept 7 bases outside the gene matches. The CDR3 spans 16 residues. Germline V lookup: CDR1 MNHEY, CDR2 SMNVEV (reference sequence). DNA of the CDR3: TGTGCCAGCAGTGCAGGACAGGGATTCAACACCGGGGAGCTGTTTTTT. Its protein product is CASSAGQGFNTGELFF.